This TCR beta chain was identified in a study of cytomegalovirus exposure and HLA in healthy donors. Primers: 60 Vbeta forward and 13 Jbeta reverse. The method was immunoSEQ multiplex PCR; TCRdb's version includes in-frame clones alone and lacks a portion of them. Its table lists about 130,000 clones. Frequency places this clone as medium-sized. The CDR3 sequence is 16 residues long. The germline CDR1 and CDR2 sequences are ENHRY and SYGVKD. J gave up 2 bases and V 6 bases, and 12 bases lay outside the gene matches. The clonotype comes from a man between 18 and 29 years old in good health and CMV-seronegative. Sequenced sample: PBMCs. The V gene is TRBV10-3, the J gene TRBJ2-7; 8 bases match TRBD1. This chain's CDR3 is CAIRWGQDATTYEQYF. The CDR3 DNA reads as TGTGCCATCAGGTGGGGACAGGACGCAACAACCTACGAGCAGTACTTC.